A single sample is the source of the 3 T cell receptor beta chains below, sequenced in a study of shared clonotypes between healthy human individuals. Data came from immunoSEQ multiplex PCR; TCRdb stores just in-frame clones and leaves some out. Here the sample spans 2 million to 2.5 million clones, just under 95% being singletons. Sequencing was performed on naive CD4+ T cells from PBMCs. Subset specified: CD45RA+ positively selected. These receptors all stem from a young man in good health. Some clones in this sample may be carry-over from other donors' samples.

This chain joins TRBV12-5 and TRBJ2-1, with D hard to call. Trimming took off 0 bases at V and 9 bases at J, with 6 bases between the two ends. Germline CDR1 and CDR2: LGHNT and FRNRAP. This CDR3 contains 12 residues. CDR3 sequence reads: CASGLVVSEQFF. Here the CDR3 DNA reads TGTGCTAGTGGTTTGGTTGTGAGTGAGCAGTTCTTC.

The chain employs TRBV5-3 and TRBJ1-1, with D possibly being TRBD1 (6 bases). TRBV5-3 is an open reading frame whose function is uncertain. The CDR3 contains 14 residues. The V gene lost 4 bases and the J gene lost 4 bases, with 14 bases spanning the gap. The CDR3 here is CARSPGAAATEAFF. DNA of the CDR3: TGTGCCAGAAGCCCAGGGGCCGCAGCCACTGAAGCTTTCTTT.

V usage is TRBV7-2 and J usage is TRBJ2-7, with D perhaps TRBD2 (6 bases). Germline V gene sequence: CDR1 SGHTA, CDR2 FQGNSA. Trimming removed 1 base from V and 4 bases from J, with 17 bases in between. This CDR3 region has 16 residues. The CDR3 is CASSLVAVPGLYEQYF. CDR3 DNA: TGTGCCAGCAGCTTAGTAGCGGTCCCGGGGCTGTACGAGCAGTACTTC. Complete variable domain (other parts from reference TRBV7-2 and TRBJ2-7): GAGVSQSPSNKVTEKGKDVELRCDPISGHTALYWYRQSLGQGLEFLIYFQGNSAPDKSGLPSDRFSAERTGGSVSTLTIQRTQQEDSAVYLCASSLVAVPGLYEQYFGPGTRLTVT.